One T cell receptor beta chain is described in this entry. Its antigen is not known. Germline and junction disagree at one end, which may indicate a read error. CDR1 and CDR2 (germline): SGHTA, FQGNSA. The CDR3 extends over 15 amino acids. The assay was immunoSEQ multiplex PCR, and TCRdb's table has in-frame clones only and misses some. The table records around 64,000 clones, 82% of them present only once. Patients were excluded for autoimmune disease history or systemic immunosuppression. This record comes from a study of OX40 agonist ivuxolimab in advanced cancers. In the study overall: Partial responses occurred in Three dose-escalation patients, one with hepatocellular carcinoma and two with cutaneous melanoma. Study-level findings and limits: The mean number of expanded clones was higher in CD8+ T cells than in CD4+. Also present in some nonresponders was a low level of normalized T-cell clonal expansion.

V and J are TRBV7-2 and TRBJ1-5; a possible D gene is TRBD1 (5 bases). The source material was CD4+ or CD8+ T cells sorted from blood, sampled in a trial of the OX40 agonist ivuxolimab. The clonotype originates from an adult with an advanced solid tumor such as melanoma, head and neck, liver or kidney cancer. The CDR3 is CASSQDWDSNQPQHF. In DNA form, the CDR3 reads TGCGCCAGCAGCCAAGATTGGGACAGCAATCAGCCCCAGCATTTT.